This T cell receptor (beta chain) was observed in a study of CD8 T cells in Susac syndrome. Peripheral blood CD8+ and CD4+ T cells were profiled by TCR beta sequencing. The multiple sclerosis control cohort comprised treatment-naive individuals presenting with stable or active relapsing-remitting disease. The CDR3 contains 16 residues. V lost 0 bases to trimming and J lost 0 bases, with 9 bases between them. The germline CDR1 and CDR2 sequences are LNHDA and SQIVND (reference sequence). Reverse transcription of roughly 0.5 to 1 ug RNA was carried out with random hexamers. With immunoSEQ multiplex PCR, TCR beta CDR3 was amplified across 54 Vbeta and 13 Jbeta. TCRdb reprocessed the immunoSEQ multiplex PCR reads with MiXCR, giving one entry per CDR3 protein. Of 65,000 to 90,000 distinct CDR3 sequences in the sample, 85% to 95% were seen once.

The origin of this receptor is a human donor with multiple sclerosis. Sequencing input: CD8+ T cells from PBMCs. The chain links TRBV19 to TRBJ1-5; D remains ambiguous. CDR3 in amino acids: CASSIDPGSSNQPQHF. CDR3 coding DNA: TGTGCCAGTAGTATAGATCCAGGTTCTAGCAATCAGCCCCAGCATTTT.